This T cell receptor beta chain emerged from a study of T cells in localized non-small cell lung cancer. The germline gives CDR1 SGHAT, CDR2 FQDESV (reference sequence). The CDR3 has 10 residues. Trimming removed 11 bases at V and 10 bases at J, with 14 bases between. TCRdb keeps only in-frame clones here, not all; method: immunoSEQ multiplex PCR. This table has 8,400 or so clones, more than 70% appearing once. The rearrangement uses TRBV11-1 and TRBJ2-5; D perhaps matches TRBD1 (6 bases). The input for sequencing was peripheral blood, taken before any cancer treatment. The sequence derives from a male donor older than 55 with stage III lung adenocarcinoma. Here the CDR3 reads CAGFEGVQYF. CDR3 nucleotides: TGTGCCGGTTTTGAGGGGGTCCAGTACTTC.